Presented here are 8 T cell receptor beta chains from one specimen sequenced in a study of breast tumors, draining lymph nodes, adjacent tissues. TCRdb reanalysed the multiplex PCR reads using MiXCR and keeps one entry per CDR3 protein. Found here are some 130,000 distinct CDR3 sequences, approximately 20% of them singletons; the top ten hold around 2.6%. Breast cancer patients provided tissue from their axillary draining lymph nodes. The sequenced sample was axillary lymph node tissue. The receptor source for this set is a female donor with breast cancer. Some clones in this sample may be carry-over from other donors' samples.

This clonotype was counted between two and nine times. Since a much larger clone is just one base distant, this may be a read error. V usage is TRBV10-3 and J usage is TRBJ2-1, with no clear D. CDR3 size: 14 residues. Between the trimmed V and J ends, which lost 2 bases and 12 bases, there was a span of 17 bases. Germline V gene sequence: CDR1 ENHRY, CDR2 SYGVKD. The CDR3 nucleotides read TGTGCCATCAGTGAGCCGCCTTCCGCTTTGGGGCAGTTCTTC. Translated: CAISEPPSALGQFF.

Many counts were recorded for this clonotype. V is TRBV14 and J is TRBJ2-7, with D perhaps TRBD2 (5 bases). The germline gives CDR1 SGHDN, CDR2 FVKESK. Deletions cut 1 base from V and 0 bases from J, with 10 bases between. The CDR3 is 15 amino acids. The CDR3 DNA sequence: TGTGCCAGCAGCCAAGTGAAAGGGAGCTCCTACGAGCAGTACTTC. Translated: CASSQVKGSSYEQYF.

The chain links TRBV18 to TRBJ1-2; 11 nucleotides match TRBD1. CDR1 is KGHSH, CDR2 LQKENI, per germline. This CDR3 has 14 residues. V shed 6 bases and J 4 bases; nucleotides not matched to a gene: 4. The CDR3 nucleotides read TGTGCCAGCTCCGGACAGGGGGCAGTCTATGGCTACACCTTC. It codes for CASSGQGAVYGYTF.

Turning to this clonotype: Being one base from a much bigger clone, this may be a read error. V usage is TRBV3-1 and J usage is TRBJ1-6, with 9 bases identical to TRBD1. This CDR3 has 15 residues. Germline assignment: CDR1 LGHDT and CDR2 YNNKEL (reference sequence). The CDR3 DNA sequence: TGTGCCGGCAGCCTGGCAACAGGGGGCAATTCACCCCTCCACTTT. This encodes CAGSLATGGNSPLHF.

This clonotype was detected many times. The chain is built from TRBV7-2 and TRBJ1-6, with D hard to call. This CDR3 region has 13 residues. Between the trimmed V and J ends, which lost 5 bases and 9 bases, there was a span of 11 bases. The germline gives CDR1 SGHTA, CDR2 FQGNSA. CDR3: CASSELLGSPLHF. For the CDR3, the DNA is TGTGCCAGCAGCGAACTCTTGGGTTCACCCCTCCACTTT.

This clonotype was observed at least ten times. The chain combines TRBV11-3 with TRBJ2-3, with 9 bases matching TRBD2. CDR3 length: 17 residues. Germline V lookup: CDR1 SGHNT, CDR2 YENEEA. With V trimmed by 0 bases and J by 6 bases, 10 bases remained unmatched. The CDR3 loop reads CASSLDRAGGPRDTQYF. CDR3 nucleotide sequence: TGTGCCAGCAGCTTAGATCGGGCGGGAGGGCCGCGGGATACGCAGTATTTT.

This clonotype has ten or more counts. The gene calls are TRBV11-2 and TRBJ2-5, with TRBD2 matching over 10 bases. Germline assignment: CDR1 SGHAT and CDR2 FQNNGV. J lost 5 bases, V lost 5 bases, and 14 bases had no gene match. The CDR3 spans 17 residues. In nucleotides, the CDR3 is TGTGCCAGCAGCCCGGCGGCGCTAGCGGGAGCTGGTGAGACCCAGTACTTC. This encodes CASSPAALAGAGETQYF.

This clonotype was recorded many times. The chain carries TRBV12-3 or TRBV12-4 and TRBJ2-1; perhaps TRBD2 as D (5 bases). CDR3 length equals 15 residues. Trimming cost V 3 bases and J 5 bases, with 14 bases left between them. In nucleotides, the CDR3 is TGTGCCAGCAGTTTTCGTAATAGCGCCGACAATGAGCAGTTCTTC. This gives the protein CASSFRNSADNEQFF.